These 5 T cell receptor beta chains share one sample of origin, sequenced in a study of patients and donors after allogeneic stem cell transplantation. TCRdb fed the RT-PCR reads into MiXCR, producing one record per CDR3 protein. Counted here are approximately 90,000 distinct CDR3 sequences, about 5% occurring once; the ten biggest clones make up about 3%. The sequencing sample was made of blood, either unsorted or a sorted T cell fraction (not recorded which). These receptors came from a human donor who was either an allogeneic HSCT recipient or a stem cell or donor lymphocyte infusion donor (not recorded which). It is not recorded whose cells these are; they may come from a transplant donor.

The rearrangement uses TRBV20-1 and TRBJ2-1, with 7 positions matching TRBD2. In germline, CDR1 is DFQATT, CDR2 SNEGSKA (reference sequence). The ends lost 5 bases at V and 4 bases at J; junction bases unmatched: 14. This CDR3 has 16 amino acids. The CDR3 reads CSARAEGGRGYNEQFF. CDR3 sequence (DNA): TGCAGTGCTCGGGCAGAAGGCGGGAGAGGATACAATGAGCAGTTCTTC.

The sample holds a few counts of this clonotype. This sequence joins TRBV20-1 and TRBJ1-1; no firm D call. Trimming took 0 bases from V and 6 from J, leaving 20 bases between them. Germline values: CDR1 DFQATT, CDR2 SNEGSKA (reference sequence). This CDR3 contains 16 residues. Here the CDR3 reads CSARDHSAGWTAEAFF. The CDR3 DNA reads as TGCAGTGCTAGAGATCACTCGGCTGGCTGGACCGCTGAAGCTTTCTTT.

This clonotype occurred many times. CDR3 sequence reads: CASSRSGGARGETQYF. CDR3 nucleotide sequence: TGTGCCAGCAGCCGTAGCGGGGGGGCGCGAGGAGAGACCCAGTACTTC. This chain connects TRBV14 to TRBJ2-5, with 11 bases identical to TRBD2. J lost 4 bases, V lost 4 bases, and 8 bases had no gene match. This CDR3 is built from 16 residues. CDR1 is SGHDN, CDR2 FVKESK, per germline.

This clonotype was seen repeatedly, ten times or more. The chain has TRBV20-1 and TRBJ2-7; 7 nucleotides match TRBD1. The CDR3 covers 15 residues. The V segment lost 3 bases and the J segment 0 bases; nucleotides outside the gene matches: 8. Per germline, CDR1 DFQATT and CDR2 SNEGSKA (reference sequence). CDR3 loop: CSASGIRGSSYEQYF. The DNA for the CDR3 is TGCAGTGCTAGCGGAATCAGGGGGAGCTCCTACGAGCAGTACTTC.

This clonotype showed up just a few times. The gene calls are TRBV2 and TRBJ1-6, with D maybe TRBD1 (6 bases). Deletions cut 5 bases from V and 5 bases from J, with 10 bases between. CDR1 is SNHLY and CDR2 is FYNNEI in the germline V gene. The CDR3 consists of 14 residues. Written as DNA, the CDR3 is TGTGCCAGCAGTCAAACAGGGAATAATTCACCCCTCCACTTT. Amino acids: CASSQTGNNSPLHF.